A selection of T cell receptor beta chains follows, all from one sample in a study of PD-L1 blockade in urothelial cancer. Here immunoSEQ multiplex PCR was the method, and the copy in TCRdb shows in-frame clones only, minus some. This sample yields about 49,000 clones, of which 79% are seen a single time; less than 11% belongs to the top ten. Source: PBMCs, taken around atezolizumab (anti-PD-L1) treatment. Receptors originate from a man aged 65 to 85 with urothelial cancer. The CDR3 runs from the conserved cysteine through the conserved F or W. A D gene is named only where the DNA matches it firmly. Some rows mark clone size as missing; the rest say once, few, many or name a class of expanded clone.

cdr3_aa: CASSPLFGTGELFF
cdr3_nt: TGTGCCAGTAGTCCGCTCTTCGGTACCGGGGAGCTGTTTTTT
cdr3_length: 14
v_call: TRBV19
j_call: TRBJ2-2
d_call: -
clone_size: -

cdr3_aa: CASSSEGPDTQYF
cdr3_nt: TGTGCCAGCAGCTCGGAGGGACCGGATACGCAGTATTTT
cdr3_length: 13
v_call: TRBV5-4
j_call: TRBJ2-3
d_call: -
clone_size: -

cdr3_aa: CASGGREQFF
cdr3_nt: TGTGCCAGCGGCGGCCGAGAGCAGTTCTTC
cdr3_length: 10
v_call: TRBV7-9
j_call: TRBJ2-1
d_call: -
clone_size: few

cdr3_aa: CASSRDFQETQYF
cdr3_nt: TGCGCCAGCAGCAGGGACTTCCAAGAGACCCAGTACTTC
cdr3_length: 13
v_call: TRBV5-1
j_call: TRBJ2-5
d_call: -
clone_size: -

cdr3_aa: CASRLQGYEQYF
cdr3_nt: TGTGCCAGCAGGCTTCAGGGGTACGAGCAGTACTTC
cdr3_length: 12
v_call: TRBV28
j_call: TRBJ2-7
d_call: -
clone_size: -

cdr3_aa: CASSHARAGQGARNSNQPQHF
cdr3_nt: TGTGCCAGCAGTCACGCGCGGGCGGGACAGGGGGCGAGAAATAGCAATCAGCCCCAGCATTTT
cdr3_length: 21
v_call: TRBV28
j_call: TRBJ1-5
d_call: TRBD1
clone_size: -

cdr3_aa: CASSQRIGRDGELFF
cdr3_nt: TGTGCCAGCAGCCAACGGATAGGGAGAGACGGGGAGCTGTTTTTT
cdr3_length: 15
v_call: TRBV14
j_call: TRBJ2-2
d_call: -
clone_size: -

cdr3_aa: CSGRDRENQETQYF
cdr3_nt: TGCAGCGGTAGAGACCGGGAGAACCAAGAGACCCAGTACTTC
cdr3_length: 14
v_call: TRBV29-1
j_call: TRBJ2-5
d_call: -
clone_size: -

cdr3_aa: CASSLSGDSQPQHF
cdr3_nt: TGCGCCAGCAGCTTGTCTGGGGACAGTCAGCCCCAGCATTTT
cdr3_length: 14
v_call: TRBV5-1
j_call: TRBJ1-5
d_call: TRBD1
clone_size: once

cdr3_aa: CASSPTASTGRDTEAFF
cdr3_nt: TGTGCCAGCTCACCGACCGCGAGCACAGGTCGGGACACTGAAGCTTTCTTT
cdr3_length: 17
v_call: TRBV18
j_call: TRBJ1-1
d_call: -
clone_size: -

cdr3_aa: CASSLRGTEILTEAFF
cdr3_nt: TGTGCCAGCAGCTTGAGGGGGACAGAGATTTTGACTGAAGCTTTCTTT
cdr3_length: 16
v_call: TRBV5-8
j_call: TRBJ1-1
d_call: TRBD1
clone_size: -

cdr3_aa: CASSEFAGLYNEQFF
cdr3_nt: TGTGCCAGCAGTGAATTTGCGGGGCTATACAATGAGCAGTTCTTC
cdr3_length: 15
v_call: TRBV25-1
j_call: TRBJ2-1
d_call: -
clone_size: -

cdr3_aa: CAWSGEVRGTEAFF
cdr3_nt: TGTGCCTGGAGTGGTGAGGTTCGAGGGACTGAAGCTTTCTTT
cdr3_length: 14
v_call: TRBV30
j_call: TRBJ1-1
d_call: -
clone_size: -

cdr3_aa: CASNTMDSGSYEQYF
cdr3_nt: TGTGCCAGCAATACAATGGACAGCGGCTCCTACGAGCAGTACTTC
cdr3_length: 15
v_call: TRBV2
j_call: TRBJ2-7
d_call: -
clone_size: -

cdr3_aa: CSVDWAGQETQYF
cdr3_nt: TGCAGCGTTGATTGGGCAGGACAGGAGACCCAGTACTTC
cdr3_length: 13
v_call: TRBV29-1
j_call: TRBJ2-5
d_call: -
clone_size: -

cdr3_aa: CASSPKTQETQYF
cdr3_nt: TGTGCCAGCAGCCCTAAAACCCAAGAGACCCAGTACTTC
cdr3_length: 13
v_call: TRBV7-9
j_call: TRBJ2-5
d_call: -
clone_size: -

cdr3_aa: CAISYGRGLGGYTF
cdr3_nt: TGTGCCATCAGTTATGGCAGGGGGTTAGGTGGCTACACCTTC
cdr3_length: 14
v_call: TRBV10-3
j_call: TRBJ1-2
d_call: TRBD1
clone_size: -

cdr3_aa: CASSETTGSYETQYF
cdr3_nt: TGCGCCAGCAGTGAGACTACAGGGAGTTACGAGACCCAGTACTTC
cdr3_length: 15
v_call: TRBV10-2
j_call: TRBJ2-5
d_call: -
clone_size: -

cdr3_aa: CASSQAWTASYEQYF
cdr3_nt: TGTGCCAGCAGCCAGGCATGGACAGCCTCCTACGAGCAGTACTTC
cdr3_length: 15
v_call: TRBV14
j_call: TRBJ2-7
d_call: -
clone_size: -

cdr3_aa: CASSEGRGREKLFF
cdr3_nt: TGTGCCAGCAGTGAGGGCAGGGGAAGGGAAAAACTGTTTTTT
cdr3_length: 14
v_call: TRBV6-1
j_call: TRBJ1-4
d_call: -
clone_size: -

cdr3_aa: CASSGRENTGELFF
cdr3_nt: TGCGCCAGCAGCGGGCGGGAGAACACCGGGGAGCTGTTTTTT
cdr3_length: 14
v_call: TRBV5-1
j_call: TRBJ2-2
d_call: -
clone_size: -

cdr3_aa: CASSTDRVNQPQHF
cdr3_nt: TGTGCCAGCAGCACCGACAGGGTAAATCAGCCCCAGCATTTT
cdr3_length: 14
v_call: TRBV5-5
j_call: TRBJ1-5
d_call: TRBD1
clone_size: -

cdr3_aa: CASSLGGTGGGNYGYTF
cdr3_nt: TGTGCCAGCAGCTTGGGTGGGACAGGAGGCGGTAACTATGGCTACACCTTC
cdr3_length: 17
v_call: TRBV5-4
j_call: TRBJ1-2
d_call: TRBD1
clone_size: -

cdr3_aa: CAISESPDNGGPQHF
cdr3_nt: TGTGCCATCAGTGAGTCTCCGGATAACGGGGGGCCCCAGCATTTT
cdr3_length: 15
v_call: TRBV10-3
j_call: TRBJ1-5
d_call: -
clone_size: -

cdr3_aa: CASSNRATEQAFF
cdr3_nt: TGTGCCAGTAGCAACAGGGCAACTGAACAAGCTTTCTTT
cdr3_length: 13
v_call: TRBV19
j_call: TRBJ1-1
d_call: -
clone_size: -

cdr3_aa: CASSPRRTGDEQYF
cdr3_nt: TGTGCCAGCTCCCCCCGACGGACAGGGGACGAGCAGTACTTC
cdr3_length: 14
v_call: TRBV11-2
j_call: TRBJ2-7
d_call: TRBD1
clone_size: -

cdr3_aa: CASSFSGSSGEKETQYF
cdr3_nt: TGTGCCAGCAGTTTTTCGGGCTCTAGCGGAGAGAAAGAGACCCAGTACTTC
cdr3_length: 17
v_call: TRBV28
j_call: TRBJ2-5
d_call: TRBD2
clone_size: -

cdr3_aa: CASSADRGSYNEQFF
cdr3_nt: TGCGCCAGCAGCGCGGACAGGGGGTCCTACAATGAGCAGTTCTTC
cdr3_length: 15
v_call: TRBV5-1
j_call: TRBJ2-1
d_call: TRBD1
clone_size: -

cdr3_aa: CASSIPGIRDEQFF
cdr3_nt: TGTGCCAGCAGTATACCGGGAATACGGGATGAGCAGTTCTTC
cdr3_length: 14
v_call: TRBV7-3
j_call: TRBJ2-1
d_call: -
clone_size: -

cdr3_aa: CASSILGGIEQFF
cdr3_nt: TGTGCCAGTAGTATACTGGGAGGGATTGAGCAGTTCTTC
cdr3_length: 13
v_call: TRBV19
j_call: TRBJ2-1
d_call: TRBD2
clone_size: -

cdr3_aa: CASSRTSAEQFF
cdr3_nt: TGTGCCAGCTCTCGGACTAGCGCGGAGCAGTTCTTC
cdr3_length: 12
v_call: TRBV18
j_call: TRBJ2-1
d_call: TRBD2
clone_size: -

cdr3_aa: CASTLSGELGNTIYF
cdr3_nt: TGTGCCAGCACCCTATCCGGGGAGTTGGGAAACACCATATATTTT
cdr3_length: 15
v_call: TRBV28
j_call: TRBJ1-3
d_call: -
clone_size: -

cdr3_aa: CASSLQPGLINTGELFF
cdr3_nt: TGTGCCAGCAGCTTACAACCAGGGCTAATAAACACCGGGGAGCTGTTTTTT
cdr3_length: 17
v_call: TRBV7-6
j_call: TRBJ2-2
d_call: -
clone_size: -

cdr3_aa: CASSKAVLAPAIPYEQYF
cdr3_nt: TGTGCCAGCAGCAAAGCGGTCCTAGCTCCGGCTATACCTTACGAGCAGTACTTC
cdr3_length: 18
v_call: TRBV21-1
j_call: TRBJ2-7
d_call: -
clone_size: -

cdr3_aa: CAWGTGTSQETQYF
cdr3_nt: TGTGCCTGGGGGACCGGGACATCCCAAGAGACCCAGTACTTC
cdr3_length: 14
v_call: TRBV30
j_call: TRBJ2-5
d_call: -
clone_size: -

cdr3_aa: CASSLYPPGTSMIDEQFF
cdr3_nt: TGTGCCAGCAGTCTATACCCCCCCGGGACTAGTATGATCGATGAGCAGTTCTTC
cdr3_length: 18
v_call: TRBV27
j_call: TRBJ2-1
d_call: TRBD2
clone_size: -

cdr3_aa: CSVSHTGELFF
cdr3_nt: TGCAGCGTAAGCCACACCGGGGAGCTGTTTTTT
cdr3_length: 11
v_call: TRBV29-1
j_call: TRBJ2-2
d_call: -
clone_size: -

cdr3_aa: CASSLGGGQGYGYTF
cdr3_nt: TGCGCCAGCAGCTTGGGAGGGGGACAGGGCTATGGCTACACCTTC
cdr3_length: 15
v_call: TRBV5-1
j_call: TRBJ1-2
d_call: TRBD1
clone_size: few

cdr3_aa: CASRMTGYAFF
cdr3_nt: TGTGCCAGCAGAATGACAGGGTACGCTTTCTTT
cdr3_length: 11
v_call: TRBV28
j_call: TRBJ1-1
d_call: TRBD1
clone_size: -

cdr3_aa: CASSQRGNEQFF
cdr3_nt: TGTGCCAGTAGTCAGCGGGGGAATGAGCAGTTCTTC
cdr3_length: 12
v_call: TRBV19
j_call: TRBJ2-1
d_call: TRBD2
clone_size: few

cdr3_aa: CASSLPQGNTEAFF
cdr3_nt: TGTGCCAGCAGTTTACCCCAGGGGAACACTGAAGCTTTCTTT
cdr3_length: 14
v_call: TRBV28
j_call: TRBJ1-1
d_call: -
clone_size: -

cdr3_aa: CASSQRAGDRETQYF
cdr3_nt: TGTGCCAGCAGCCAAAGAGCGGGAGATCGGGAGACCCAGTACTTC
cdr3_length: 15
v_call: TRBV5-4
j_call: TRBJ2-5
d_call: TRBD2
clone_size: once

cdr3_aa: CASRRGKVAGDNEQFF
cdr3_nt: TGCGCCAGCAGACGGGGGAAGGTAGCGGGAGACAATGAGCAGTTCTTC
cdr3_length: 16
v_call: TRBV5-1
j_call: TRBJ2-1
d_call: TRBD2
clone_size: few

cdr3_aa: CASSLSGQGNYGYTF
cdr3_nt: TGCGCCAGCAGTCTTAGCGGGCAGGGTAACTATGGCTACACCTTC
cdr3_length: 15
v_call: TRBV4-1
j_call: TRBJ1-2
d_call: -
clone_size: -

cdr3_aa: CASGGLSYEQYF
cdr3_nt: TGTGCCAGCGGCGGTCTTTCCTACGAGCAGTACTTC
cdr3_length: 12
v_call: TRBV2
j_call: TRBJ2-7
d_call: -
clone_size: -

cdr3_aa: CASSPGGRVKGETQYF
cdr3_nt: TGTGCCAGCAGCCCTGGTGGCAGGGTGAAGGGAGAGACCCAGTACTTC
cdr3_length: 16
v_call: TRBV11-2
j_call: TRBJ2-5
d_call: -
clone_size: -

cdr3_aa: CASSIGLTSSSYEQYF
cdr3_nt: TGTGCCAGTAGTATAGGGTTGACTAGCAGTTCCTACGAGCAGTACTTC
cdr3_length: 16
v_call: TRBV19
j_call: TRBJ2-7
d_call: TRBD2
clone_size: -

cdr3_aa: CASSRGTGSNEQYF
cdr3_nt: TGCGCCAGCAGCAGAGGGACAGGGTCGAACGAGCAGTACTTC
cdr3_length: 14
v_call: TRBV5-1
j_call: TRBJ2-7
d_call: TRBD1
clone_size: -

cdr3_aa: CASSELAGRYNEQFF
cdr3_nt: TGTGCCAGCAGTGAACTAGCGGGACGTTACAATGAGCAGTTCTTC
cdr3_length: 15
v_call: TRBV2
j_call: TRBJ2-1
d_call: TRBD2
clone_size: -

cdr3_aa: CASTAAVRKTTEAFF
cdr3_nt: TGTGCCAGTACCGCGGCGGTCCGAAAGACCACTGAAGCTTTCTTT
cdr3_length: 15
v_call: TRBV19
j_call: TRBJ1-1
d_call: -
clone_size: -

cdr3_aa: CATTGTGNYEQYF
cdr3_nt: TGTGCCACCACCGGGACAGGGAACTACGAGCAGTACTTC
cdr3_length: 13
v_call: TRBV10-3
j_call: TRBJ2-7
d_call: TRBD1
clone_size: -

cdr3_aa: CASSMSLQEKLFF
cdr3_nt: TGTGCCAGTAGTATGTCCTTGCAGGAAAAACTGTTTTTT
cdr3_length: 13
v_call: TRBV19
j_call: TRBJ1-4
d_call: -
clone_size: -

cdr3_aa: CSVAPGTGQEKLFF
cdr3_nt: TGCAGCGTTGCTCCCGGGACAGGGCAAGAAAAACTGTTTTTT
cdr3_length: 14
v_call: TRBV29-1
j_call: TRBJ1-4
d_call: TRBD1
clone_size: -

cdr3_aa: CASSLGLAGDRWNEQFF
cdr3_nt: TGCGCCAGCAGCTTGGGTCTAGCGGGAGACCGGTGGAATGAGCAGTTCTTC
cdr3_length: 17
v_call: TRBV5-1
j_call: TRBJ2-1
d_call: TRBD2
clone_size: -

cdr3_aa: CASTFSPGQGAPYSNQPQHF
cdr3_nt: TGTGCCAGTACCTTCAGCCCGGGACAGGGGGCCCCCTATAGCAATCAGCCCCAGCATTTT
cdr3_length: 20
v_call: TRBV19
j_call: TRBJ1-5
d_call: TRBD1
clone_size: -

cdr3_aa: CASSPGTGDTGELFF
cdr3_nt: TGCGCCAGCAGCCCCGGGACAGGTGACACCGGGGAGCTGTTTTTT
cdr3_length: 15
v_call: TRBV10-1
j_call: TRBJ2-2
d_call: TRBD1
clone_size: -

cdr3_aa: CASSPSSRNTGELFF
cdr3_nt: TGCGCCAGCAGTCCGTCTAGCCGCAACACCGGGGAGCTGTTTTTT
cdr3_length: 15
v_call: TRBV10-1
j_call: TRBJ2-2
d_call: -
clone_size: once

cdr3_aa: CASSGPGQGGGYTF
cdr3_nt: TGTGCCAGCAGTGGGCCGGGACAGGGTGGTGGCTACACCTTC
cdr3_length: 14
v_call: TRBV6-5
j_call: TRBJ1-2
d_call: TRBD1
clone_size: -